Sample share makes the clone carrying this TCR beta chain medium-sized (0.01 to 0.1%). The repertoire was sequenced with immunoSEQ multiplex PCR; TCRdb's copy has only in-frame clones and lacks some. The table has just under 100,000 clones, nearly 97% seen once. The data stem from a study of technical replicates of blood from a few donors. V lost 11 bases and J lost 8, with 15 bases in between. This CDR3 has 12 residues. Per germline, CDR1 SNHLY and CDR2 FYNNEI. V gene TRBV2 combines with J gene TRBJ1-4; weak D call: TRBD1 (5 bases). This receptor was taken from a human donor in good health. The specimen sequenced was T cells isolated from PBMCs. This CDR3 reads CASQGAGEKLFF. The CDR3 DNA reads TGTGCCTCGCAAGGGGCAGGAGAAAAACTGTTTTTT.